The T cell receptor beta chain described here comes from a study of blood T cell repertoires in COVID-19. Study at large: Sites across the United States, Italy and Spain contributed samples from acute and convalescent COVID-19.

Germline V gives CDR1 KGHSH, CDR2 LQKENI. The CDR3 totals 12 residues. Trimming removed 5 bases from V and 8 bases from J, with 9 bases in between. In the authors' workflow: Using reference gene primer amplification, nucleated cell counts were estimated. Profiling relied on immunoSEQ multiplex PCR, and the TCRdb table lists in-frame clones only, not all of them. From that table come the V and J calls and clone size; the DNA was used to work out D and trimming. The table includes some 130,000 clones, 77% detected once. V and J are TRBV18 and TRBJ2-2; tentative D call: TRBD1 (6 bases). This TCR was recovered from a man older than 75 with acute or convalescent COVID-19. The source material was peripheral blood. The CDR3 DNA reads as TGTGCCAGCTCAAAGGACAGTGGGGAGCTGTTTTTT. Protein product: CASSKDSGELFF. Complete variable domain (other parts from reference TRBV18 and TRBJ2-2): NAGVMQNPRHLVRRRGQEARLRCSPMKGHSHVYWYRQLPEEGLKFMVYLQKENIIDESGMPKERFSAEFPKEGPSILRIQQVVRGDSAAYFCASSKDSGELFFGEGSRLTVL.